What follows is one T cell receptor beta chain and its context. In the original processing: Amplification of reference gene primers was used by the study to estimate nucleated cell counts. TCRdb's copy holds only in-frame clones and misses some; the assay was immunoSEQ multiplex PCR. V, J and clone size reflect that table, while D and trimming were determined from the DNA. This sample yields some 150,000 clones, of which 70% to 90% are seen a single time; about 5.6% belongs to the top ten. The source of the sample is a study of blood T cell repertoires in COVID-19. Study background: Both acute and convalescent COVID-19 samples were obtained from the United States, Italy and Spain.

The V gene lost 5 bases and the J gene lost 6 bases, with 10 bases spanning the gap. The length of the CDR3 is 12 residues. CDR1 and CDR2 (germline): MNHEY, SVGAGI. The rearrangement joins TRBV6-5 to TRBJ1-2; no reliable D call. Sequencing used peripheral blood. The clonotype originates from a human donor in a cohort sampled during active COVID-19. CDR3 DNA: TGTGCCAGCAGTCGAACAGAAAATGGCTACACCTTC. Its translation is CASSRTENGYTF.